One sample yielded the 24 T cell receptor beta chains listed below, sequenced in a study of T cell responses to AZD1222 COVID-19 vaccine. Libraries were prepared by immunoSEQ multiplex PCR; TCRdb keeps only in-frame clonotypes and omits some of them. The top ten clones hold roughly a tenth of a sample with some 75,000 clones, roughly 90% of them seen once. The sequences come from peripheral blood, collected on day 0 of AZD1222 vaccination. The receptors come from an adult in good health.

The chain is built from TRBV12-5 and TRBJ2-2; D gene ambiguous. This CDR3 spans 12 amino acids. V was trimmed by 3 bases and J by 8 bases, leaving 7 bases between them. Germline V gene data show CDR1 as LGHNT and CDR2 as FRNRAP. The DNA for the CDR3 is TGTGCTAGTGGTTTAAATAGGGGGGAGCTGTTTTTT. Protein sequence: CASGLNRGELFF.

This sequence joins TRBV30 and TRBJ1-1; D is undetermined. This CDR3 is 12 amino acids long. CDR1 is GTSNPN, CDR2 SVGIG, per germline (reference sequence). Trimming left V 5 bases short and J 11 bases short, with 18 bases between. The chain's CDR3 is CAWGLQRGIAFF. CDR3 coding DNA: TGTGCCTGGGGCTTACAGCGGGGAATTGCTTTCTTT.

The chain joins TRBV10-2 to TRBJ1-1; D uncertain. Germline V lookup: CDR1 WSHSY, CDR2 SAAADI. The V gene lost 0 bases and the J gene lost 4 bases, with 9 bases spanning the gap. The CDR3 length is 14 residues. This chain's CDR3 is CASSESAGFTEAFF. The CDR3, as DNA: TGCGCCAGCAGTGAGTCGGCGGGTTTCACTGAAGCTTTCTTT.

This chain uses TRBV30 with TRBJ1-2; 9 bases map to TRBD1. J lost 5 bases, V lost 3 bases, and 4 bases had no gene match. The CDR3 length is 13 residues. Looked up from germline, CDR1 is GTSNPN and CDR2 is SVGIG (reference sequence). CDR3 nucleotide sequence: TGTGCCTGGAGGATACAGGGGGCGTATGGCTACACCTTC. It is translated as CAWRIQGAYGYTF.

DNA of the CDR3: TGCGCCAGCAGCCCGGGGGTGGCGGCTTCTAATGAAAAACTGTTTTTT. This sequence encodes CASSPGVAASNEKLFF. J is TRBJ1-4 and V is TRBV5-1; D is possibly TRBD1 (5 bases). Trimming took off 4 bases at V and 3 bases at J, with 16 bases between the two ends. In germline, CDR1 is SGHRS, CDR2 YFSETQ. The CDR3 runs 16 residues. The full variable domain, rest sourced from reference TRBV5-1 and TRBJ1-4, is KAGVTQTPRYLIKTRGQQVTLSCSPISGHRSVSWYQQTPGQGLQFLFEYFSETQRNKGNFPGRFSGRQFSNSRSEMNVSTLELGDSALYLCASSPGVAASNEKLFFGSGTQLSVL.

The chain recombines TRBV2 with TRBJ2-2; a weak D match, TRBD2 (7 bases). The germline V and J ends were trimmed by 3 bases and 6 bases, with 14 bases remaining between them. There are 15 residues in the CDR3. Germline assignment: CDR1 SNHLY and CDR2 FYNNEI. The CDR3 region has the DNA TGTGCCAGCAGTGATTGGGGGGGCTTGGCCGGGGAGCTGTTTTTT. Its protein product is CASSDWGGLAGELFF.

This sequence joins TRBV18 and TRBJ2-3, with D perhaps assigned TRBD1 or TRBD2 (5 bases each). Germline V gives CDR1 KGHSH, CDR2 LQKENI. V was pared by 3 bases and J by 2 bases, with 6 bases between. The CDR3 totals 13 residues. The CDR3 loop is CASSPGATDTQYF. The CDR3 DNA is TGTGCCAGCTCACCCGGGGCCACAGATACGCAGTATTTT.

This sequence joins TRBV5-4 and TRBJ1-2; tentative D call: TRBD1 (5 bases). The length of the CDR3 is 14 residues. Trimming shortened V by 7 bases and J by 0 bases, and 13 bases separated the two germline ends. Germline V lookup: CDR1 SGHNT, CDR2 YYREEE (reference sequence). CDR3 nucleotides: TGTGCCAGCGCGAGGGACGCGGCTAACTATGGCTACACCTTC. This translates into CASARDAANYGYTF.

This chain connects TRBV29-1 to TRBJ2-1; the match to TRBD2 covers 8 bases. CDR3 length: 15 amino acids. The V segment lost 6 bases and the J segment 4 bases; nucleotides outside the gene matches: 11. The germline CDR1 and CDR2 sequences are SQVTM and ANQGSEA. CDR3 DNA: TGCAGCGTGAGTCCGGGGGGGGCGAGATACAATGAGCAGTTCTTC. It yields the protein CSVSPGGARYNEQFF.

The V call is TRBV10-2, the J call TRBJ2-5, with D hard to call. Trimming shortened V by 2 bases and J by 5 bases, and 12 bases separated the two germline ends. This CDR3 has 14 residues. Germline V gene sequence: CDR1 WSHSY, CDR2 SAAADI. Here the CDR3 reads CASSEVTATETQYF. As DNA, the CDR3 is TGCGCCAGCAGTGAGGTTACGGCCACGGAGACCCAGTACTTC.

This clone was observed a single time. The chain links TRBV9 to TRBJ1-2; no definite D call. The CDR3 is made up of 14 amino acids. The germline CDR1 and CDR2 sequences are SGDLS and YYNGEE. The germline V and J ends were trimmed by 3 bases and 2 bases, with 11 bases remaining between them. The CDR3 spells CASSGSTVNYGYTF. The CDR3 bases are TGTGCCAGCAGCGGATCCACAGTAAACTATGGCTACACCTTC.

V and J are TRBV5-4 and TRBJ2-3; D uncertain. Trimming cost V 5 bases and J 7 bases, with 23 bases left between them. The CDR3 runs to 16 residues. Germline V gene data show CDR1 as SGHNT and CDR2 as YYREEE (reference sequence). The CDR3 loop reads CASRPGYSEGMNTQYF. In DNA, the CDR3 is TGTGCCAGCAGACCTGGCTATTCGGAAGGGATGAATACGCAGTATTTT.

The chain couples TRBV27 to TRBJ1-4; 9 bases align to TRBD1. The CDR3 consists of 16 residues. Trimming took 6 bases from V and 8 from J; bases not matched to a gene: 13. The germline V gene has CDR1 MNHEY and CDR2 SMNVEV (reference sequence). The CDR3 DNA is TGTGCCAGCAGCCATCGACCGGGACAGGGAGACGAAAAACTGTTTTTT. It yields the protein CASSHRPGQGDEKLFF.

The gene calls are TRBV19 and TRBJ2-7; D gene ambiguous. The length of the CDR3 is 14 residues. V was pared by 3 bases and J by 3 bases, with 12 bases between. From germline, CDR1 is LNHDA and CDR2 SQIVND (reference sequence). The CDR3 bases are TGTGCCAGTAGTATCCCAGGTAATAACTACGAGCAGTACTTC. The encoded protein is CASSIPGNNYEQYF.

The V and J genes are TRBV6-6 and TRBJ1-5; D gene ambiguous. V lost 2 bases and J lost 0, with 5 bases in between. The CDR3 covers 14 residues. Germline lookup yields CDR1 MNHNY and CDR2 SVGAGI (reference sequence). The CDR3, as DNA: TGTGCCAGCAGTTACGACATTAGCAATCAGCCCCAGCATTTT. As protein: CASSYDISNQPQHF.

This clone occurred once. The rearrangement uses TRBV6-1 and TRBJ1-3; 11 bases match TRBD1. Germline lookup yields CDR1 MNHNS and CDR2 SASEGT. Trimming at V came to 4 bases and at J to 7 bases, leaving 9 bases not matched to a gene. The CDR3 is made up of 16 amino acids. The CDR3 spells CASSGTGGFRRNTIYF. CDR3 DNA sequence: TGTGCCAGCAGTGGGACAGGGGGCTTCCGCAGGAACACCATATATTTT.

The genes are TRBV5-1 and TRBJ2-2, with D possibly being TRBD1 or TRBD2 (5 bases each). Trimming took 3 bases from V and 0 from J, leaving 18 bases between them. The CDR3 spans 18 residues. Germline CDR1 reads SGHRS; CDR2 reads YFSETQ. CDR3 coding DNA: TGCGCCAGCAGCTCGCAACCTCTTGTGGGGGCGAACACCGGGGAGCTGTTTTTT. Translated, it gives CASSSQPLVGANTGELFF. The full variable domain, in which reference TRBV5-1 and TRBJ2-2 provide the parts outside the CDR3, is KAGVTQTPRYLIKTRGQQVTLSCSPISGHRSVSWYQQTPGQGLQFLFEYFSETQRNKGNFPGRFSGRQFSNSRSEMNVSTLELGDSALYLCASSSQPLVGANTGELFFGEGSRLTVL.

Remarks on this clone: The junction and the germline gene differ at one end; a read error may be behind it. The rearrangement uses TRBV3-1 (or the pseudogene TRBV3-2) and TRBJ1-5; D remains unclear. This CDR3 has 13 amino acids. Germline V lookup: CDR1 LGHDT, CDR2 YNNKEL (reference sequence). The CDR3 DNA follows: TGTGCCAGCAGCCAAACGACGAATCAGCCCCAACATTTT. Amino acids: CASSQTTNQPQHF.

This clone ranks as medium-sized. This chain uses TRBV10-2 with TRBJ2-1; 8 positions match TRBD1. The V segment lost 5 bases and the J segment 7 bases; nucleotides outside the gene matches: 4. The CDR3 is 13 residues long. CDR1 and CDR2 from the germline V gene are WSHSY and SAAADI. CDR3 nucleotide sequence: TGCGCCAGCAGTTGGGACAGGCGGAATGAGCAGTTCTTC. Protein product: CASSWDRRNEQFF.

About this clone: Other DNA sequences within the sample encode an identical CDR3. This rearrangement joins TRBV28 to TRBJ2-1; 8 positions match TRBD2. J was trimmed by 4 bases and V by 5 bases; bases with no gene match: 7. The length of the CDR3 is 15 residues. Germline-derived CDR1 and CDR2 are MDHEN and SYDVKM. This CDR3 reads CASSPGLGSYNEQFF. The CDR3 region has the DNA TGTGCCAGCAGTCCGGGACTAGGGAGTTACAATGAGCAGTTCTTC.

Only one count was recorded for this clone. This rearrangement joins TRBV6-5 to TRBJ2-7; 7 positions match TRBD1. The junction had 10 bases not matched to a gene; V was cut back by 1 base and J by 7 bases. CDR1 is MNHEY and CDR2 is SVGAGI in the germline V gene. The CDR3 spans 15 residues. The CDR3 protein is CASSYLGQGEREQYF. For the CDR3, the DNA is TGTGCCAGCAGTTACTTGGGGCAGGGGGAGAGGGAGCAGTACTTC.

This clone has more than one count but fewer than ten. The V and J genes are TRBV9 and TRBJ2-2, with a tentative D call TRBD2 (7 bases). The germline CDR1 and CDR2 sequences are SGDLS and YYNGEE. The CDR3 sequence is 16 residues long. V gave up 4 bases and J gave up 6 bases, with 19 bases separating them. This chain's CDR3 is CASSPGGRAIAGELFF. Written as DNA, the CDR3 is TGTGCCAGCAGCCCCGGGGGGCGGGCAATCGCCGGGGAGCTGTTTTTT.

The V gene is TRBV9, the J gene TRBJ1-1, with unresolved D. V lost 1 base to trimming and J lost 0 bases, with 4 bases between them. The CDR3 has 13 residues. Germline V gives CDR1 SGDLS, CDR2 YYNGEE. CDR3 DNA: TGTGCCAGCAGCGTACTCCTGAACACTGAAGCTTTCTTT. Amino acid sequence: CASSVLLNTEAFF.

The chain links TRBV21-1 to TRBJ2-7; the table's D call, TRBD1, has no DNA check behind it. TRBV21-1 is reported as a pseudogene. The CDR3 is 14 amino acids. The CDR3 is CASSEGQGVYEQYF. The DNA of the CDR3 is TGTGCCAGCAGCGAGGGACAGGGGGTATACGAGCAGTACTTC.